What follows are 9 T cell receptor beta chains derived from one specimen sequenced in a study of shared clonotypes between healthy human individuals. Produced via immunoSEQ multiplex PCR; TCRdb's table is partial and in-frame only. Of 1 million to 1.3 million clones in the sample, more than 75% were seen once. The sequenced sample consisted of memory CD4+ T cells from PBMCs. Specified subset: CD45RA-negative fraction. The receptor set was obtained from a man younger than 30 in good health. Some clones in this sample may be carry-over from other donors' samples.

As DNA, the CDR3 is TGTGCCAGCCTATGGGGGAGCGTGGGCGGGGAGCTGTTTTTT. This gives the protein CASLWGSVGGELFF. The V gene is TRBV2, the J gene TRBJ2-2, with D possibly called TRBD1 or TRBD2 (5 bases each). This CDR3 comprises 14 residues. CDR1 and CDR2 from the germline V gene are SNHLY and FYNNEI. V was trimmed by 8 bases and J by 7 bases, leaving 17 bases between them.

CDR3 region: CASSLGFGNTIYF. CDR3 nucleotides: TGTGCCAGCAGCTTAGGGTTTGGAAACACCATATATTTT. This chain connects TRBV7-2 to TRBJ1-3; no firm D call. Germline V gene data show CDR1 as SGHTA and CDR2 as FQGNSA. The CDR3 has 13 amino acids. The V end lost 1 base, the J end lost 3 bases, and 4 bases lay between the germline ends.

The V call is TRBV5-4, the J call TRBJ2-2; either TRBD1 or TRBD2 may fit D (5 bases each). The V end was cut by 4 bases, the J end by 4 bases, with 20 bases between. The CDR3 is made up of 17 amino acids. Germline-derived CDR1 and CDR2 are SGHNT and YYREEE (reference sequence). CDR3 coding DNA: TGTGCCAGCAGCCGTGCCGGTGAGGGGACCACCACCGGGGAGCTGTTTTTT. Its translation is CASSRAGEGTTTGELFF.

This clone has more than one count but fewer than ten. The genes are TRBV7-2 and TRBJ2-1; a weak D match, TRBD2 (6 bases). Germline-derived CDR1 and CDR2 are SGHTA and FQGNSA. The CDR3 loop spans 12 amino acids. V dropped 5 bases and J dropped 12 bases, with 14 bases sitting between them. This CDR3 reads CASSPTSWVQFF. The CDR3 bases are TGTGCCAGCAGCCCTACTAGCTGGGTGCAGTTCTTC.

V and J are TRBV5-8 and TRBJ1-1; no firm D call. Germline V gene data show CDR1 as SGHTS and CDR2 as YDEGEE. The length of the CDR3 is 14 residues. Trimming left V 7 bases short and J 0 bases short, with 13 bases between. The CDR3 sequence is CASRRFRMNTEAFF. CDR3 nucleotide sequence: TGTGCCAGCCGGCGGTTCAGAATGAACACTGAAGCTTTCTTT.

This clone has just one count. The chain recombines TRBV9 with TRBJ1-2; a weak D match, TRBD1 (5 bases). Germline-derived CDR1 and CDR2 are SGDLS and YYNGEE. CDR3 size: 15 residues. V dropped 0 bases and J dropped 8 bases, with 17 bases sitting between them. CDR3 sequence: CASSVGRGMNLGYTF. The DNA for the CDR3 is TGTGCCAGCAGCGTAGGTAGGGGCATGAATCTGGGCTACACCTTC. Combining the CDR3 with reference TRBV9 and TRBJ1-2 gives the whole variable domain DSGVTQTPKHLITATGQRVTLRCSPRSGDLSVYWYQQSLDQGLQFLIQYYNGEERAKGNILERFSAQQFPDLHSELNLSSLELGDSALYFCASSVGRGMNLGYTFGSGTRLTVV.

The chain employs TRBV11-2 and TRBJ2-7, with D hard to call. V dropped 0 bases and J dropped 8 bases, with 8 bases sitting between them. CDR1 is SGHAT, CDR2 FQNNGV, per germline. The CDR3 has 12 amino acids. The CDR3 spells CASSLEGTKQYF. DNA of the CDR3: TGTGCCAGCAGCTTAGAGGGCACGAAGCAGTACTTC.

The chain couples TRBV28 to TRBJ1-1, with D maybe TRBD1 (5 bases). Trimming cost V 6 bases and J 6 bases, with 20 bases left between them. Per germline, CDR1 MDHEN and CDR2 SYDVKM. CDR3 length: 15 residues. The CDR3 nucleotides are TGTGCCAGCAGCCCCAATTTGGGGGTCAGAGCTGAAGCTTTCTTT. Amino acids: CASSPNLGVRAEAFF.

The V gene is TRBV5-1, the J gene TRBJ1-2, with D hard to call. Trimming removed 1 base at V and 0 bases at J, with 22 bases between. The CDR3 length is 19 residues. Germline values: CDR1 SGHRS, CDR2 YFSETQ. The CDR3 coding sequence is TGCGCCAGCAGCTTGTGGGTTGGGGAAAACCGATTATCTAACTATGGCTACACCTTC. It is translated as CASSLWVGENRLSNYGYTF.